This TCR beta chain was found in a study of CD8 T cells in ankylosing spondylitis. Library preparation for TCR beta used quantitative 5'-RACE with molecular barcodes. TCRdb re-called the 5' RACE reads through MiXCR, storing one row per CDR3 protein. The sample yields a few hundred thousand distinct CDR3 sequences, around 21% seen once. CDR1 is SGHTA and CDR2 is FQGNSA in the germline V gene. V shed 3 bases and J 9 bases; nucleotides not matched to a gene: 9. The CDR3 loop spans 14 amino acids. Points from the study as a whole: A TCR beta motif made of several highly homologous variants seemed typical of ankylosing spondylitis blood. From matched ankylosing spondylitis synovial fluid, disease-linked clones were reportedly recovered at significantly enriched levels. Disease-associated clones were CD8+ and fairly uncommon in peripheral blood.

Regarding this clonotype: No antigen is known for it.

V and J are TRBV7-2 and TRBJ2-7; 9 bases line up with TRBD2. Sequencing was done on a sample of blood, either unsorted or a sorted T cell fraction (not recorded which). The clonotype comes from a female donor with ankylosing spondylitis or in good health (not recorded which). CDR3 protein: CASSLAGGPSGQYF. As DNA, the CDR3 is TGTGCCAGCAGCTTGGCGGGAGGGCCCTCTGGGCAGTACTTC.